A selection of T cell receptor beta chains follows, all from one sample in a study of cytomegalovirus exposure and HLA in healthy donors. Sequenced by immunoSEQ multiplex PCR; TCRdb stores in-frame clones only, minus some. The sample comprises fewer than 200,000 clones, around 83% of which are singletons, and about 1.6% rests with the top ten. The sequenced sample was PBMCs. Receptors were obtained from a man aged 45 to 65 in good health and CMV-seronegative. Both conserved end residues are part of each CDR3. D genes are given only for firm matches. Size values are once, few and many counts, or a class for expanded clones, and some rows have none.

>TRBJ1-5|TRBD1|TRBV28|.
CASNRGQGIRPQHF
TGTGCCAGCAATCGTGGACAGGGTATACGGCCCCAGCATTTT
>TRBJ2-3|TRBD2|TRBV19|.
CASSNTGGRADTQYF
TGTGCCAGTAGTAACACGGGAGGTCGAGCAGATACGCAGTATTTT
>TRBJ2-2|TRBD2|TRBV19|.
CASSRGRTSGSPGELFF
TGTGCCAGTAGTCGGGGACGGACTAGCGGGAGCCCCGGGGAGCTGTTTTTT
>TRBJ2-3|.|TRBV7-2|.
CASSPSRFREAGGFGQYF
TGTGCCAGCAGCCCATCGAGGTTTAGGGAGGCAGGGGGTTTTGGGCAGTATTTT
>TRBJ2-3|.|TRBV6-6|.
CASSYPNSYTDTQYF
TGTGCCAGCAGTTACCCCAACTCCTACACAGATACGCAGTATTTT
>TRBJ1-5|.|TRBV9|.
CASSTGPNQPQHF
TGTGCCAGCAGCACAGGGCCCAATCAGCCCCAGCATTTT
>TRBJ1-1|TRBD1|TRBV7-9|.
CSSSLGDRVGTEAFF
TGTTCCAGCAGCTTAGGGGACAGGGTTGGCACTGAAGCTTTCTTT
>TRBJ2-3|.|TRBV19|once
CASSTGNPSDTQYF
TGTGCCAGTAGTACCGGGAACCCATCCGATACGCAGTATTTT
>TRBJ1-1|.|TRBV11-1|once
CASSLDGVTEAFF
TGTGCCAGCAGCTTAGATGGAGTCACTGAAGCTTTCTTT
>TRBJ1-2|TRBD1|TRBV19|.
CASSTRTGRNYGYTF
TGTGCCAGTAGTACCCGGACAGGAAGAAACTATGGCTACACCTTC
>TRBJ2-1|TRBD2|TRBV4-3|.
CVSSQESSRRGGYNEQFF
TGCGTCAGCAGCCAAGAAAGTTCTCGGCGGGGGGGCTACAATGAGCAGTTCTTC
>TRBJ1-1|.|TRBV30|.
CAWKYGESTEAFF
TGTGCCTGGAAGTACGGGGAGAGCACTGAAGCTTTCTTT
>TRBJ2-6|.|TRBV18|.
CASSRLDSLEVLTF
TGTGCCAGCTCACGGCTAGACAGCCTAGAAGTCCTGACTTTC
>TRBJ2-7|.|TRBV2|.
CASSDQGNYEQYF
TGTGCCAGCAGTGATCAGGGCAACTACGAGCAGTACTTC
>TRBJ2-3|.|TRBV9|.
CASSVSGDPDTQYF
TGTGCCAGCAGCGTATCAGGGGATCCAGATACGCAGTATTTT
>TRBJ2-7|TRBD1|TRBV4-3|.
CASSVQQGADNEQYF
TGCGCCAGCAGCGTCCAACAGGGGGCTGATAACGAGCAGTACTTC
>TRBJ2-1|TRBD2|TRBV27|.
CASSFASGASSYNEQFF
TGTGCCAGCAGTTTCGCTAGCGGGGCAAGCTCCTACAATGAGCAGTTCTTC
>TRBJ1-6|.|TRBV2|.
CASTPDGGVGAPLHF
TGTGCCAGCACTCCCGACGGGGGAGTTGGTGCACCCCTCCACTTT
>TRBJ2-7|TRBD1|TRBV6-5|.
CASSYTTGQGVPWQYF
TGTGCCAGCAGTTACACAACGGGACAGGGGGTTCCCTGGCAGTACTTC
>TRBJ2-7|TRBD1|TRBV5-1|.
CASSLKTGTGSSYEQYF
TGCGCCAGCAGCTTGAAAACCGGGACAGGGAGCTCCTACGAGCAGTACTTC
>TRBJ2-6|TRBD2|TRBV4-3|.
CASSQGVSGSSGANVLTF
TGCGCCAGCAGCCAAGGGGTTAGCGGGAGCTCTGGGGCCAACGTCCTGACTTTC
>TRBJ2-7|TRBD2|TRBV7-2|.
CASRTSGSTYEQYF
TGTGCCAGCAGAACTAGCGGGAGTACCTACGAGCAGTACTTC
>TRBJ1-5|TRBD1|TRBV19|.
CASRDLGTGDNQPQHF
TGTGCCAGTAGGGACCTAGGGACAGGGGACAATCAGCCCCAGCATTTT
>TRBJ2-5|TRBD2|TRBV5-8|.
CASSGTSGGARETQYF
TGTGCCAGCAGCGGGACTAGCGGGGGGGCCCGGGAGACCCAGTACTTC
>TRBJ1-6|.|TRBV7-2|.
CASSSTGNSPLHF
TGTGCCAGCAGCTCCACAGGGAATTCACCCCTCCACTTT
>TRBJ2-7|.|TRBV27|.
CASGPGSGSYEQYF
TGTGCCAGCGGCCCGGGGAGCGGGTCCTACGAGCAGTACTTC
>TRBJ1-1|.|TRBV2|.
CASSVAEINTEAFF
TGTGCCAGCAGTGTGGCGGAAATTAACACTGAAGCTTTCTTT
>TRBJ1-2|TRBD1|TRBV4-3|.
CASSQASAGGSGYTF
TGCGCCAGCAGCCAAGCATCGGCAGGGGGAAGCGGCTACACCTTC
>TRBJ2-3|TRBD2|TRBV2|few
CASSGSGGRADTQYF
TGTGCCAGCAGTGGATCCGGGGGGAGAGCAGATACGCAGTATTTT
>TRBJ1-6|TRBD1|TRBV5-5|.
CASSSDRGLSSPLHF
TGTGCCAGCAGCTCCGACAGGGGGCTAAGTTCACCCCTCCACTTT
>TRBJ2-7|TRBD1|TRBV28|.
CASSLGGQGFPEQYF
TGTGCCAGCAGTTTGGGCGGACAGGGGTTCCCCGAGCAGTACTTC